This T cell receptor (beta chain) originates from a study of CD4 T cells in relation to SARS-CoV-2 and coronaviruses. On the study more broadly: ViraFEST: roughly 10-day antigen culture of PBMCs, then TCR beta CDR3 sequencing.

A word on this clone: Its antigen is still unknown.

Assay used: immunoSEQ multiplex PCR; TCRdb lists only in-frame clones, some missing. The sample records 26,000 or so clones, around three quarters being singletons. Findings of the study overall: This crossreactivity analysis covered spike protein alone, no other viral proteins.

The unexposed donors gave CD4+ T cells in about 2010-2019, prior to COVID-19. Isolation of CD4+ T cells took place after roughly nine days in culture. After removal of 6 bases from V and 1 base from J, the junction contained 0 bases not matched to a gene. The CDR3 contains 13 residues. Germline V lookup: CDR1 ENHRY, CDR2 SYGVKD. This chain uses TRBV10-3 with TRBJ1-5, with 7 bases identical to TRBD1. The sequencing sample was made of CD4+ T cells from PBMCs, cultured in vitro. This clonotype was obtained from a human donor in good health. The CDR3 bases are TGTGCCATCAGACAGGGGAGCAATCAGCCCCAGCATTTT. Translation gives CAIRQGSNQPQHF.